One and the same sample provided the 24 T cell receptor beta chains below, sequenced in a study of blood T cell repertoires in COVID-19. Sequencing used immunoSEQ multiplex PCR; TCRdb keeps in-frame clones, though not all of them. The sample lists 150,000 to 200,000 clones, approximately 83% seen once, with 3% to 3.5% in the top ten. The sample was peripheral blood. The receptor source for this set is a man aged 55-75 years with acute or convalescent COVID-19.

The rearrangement uses TRBV27 and TRBJ1-2, with TRBD1 as a possible D gene (6 bases). Trimming pared 5 bases from V and 3 bases from J, leaving 16 bases between. Germline CDR1 and CDR2: MNHEY and SMNVEV (reference sequence). The CDR3 is 15 residues long. Here the CDR3 reads CASSLAGDSDYGYTF. CDR3 in DNA: TGTGCCAGCAGTCTAGCAGGGGATTCGGACTATGGCTACACCTTC.

The CDR3 nucleotides read TGTGCCAGCAGCCTTGGAATCGGGGGATCTGTCTATGGCTACACCTTC. As protein: CASSLGIGGSVYGYTF. The V gene is TRBV5-4, the J gene TRBJ1-2, with a tentative D call TRBD1 (5 bases). Per the germline V gene, CDR1 is SGHNT and CDR2 is YYREEE (reference sequence). The CDR3 length is 16 residues. Trimming left V 4 bases short and J 4 bases short, with 20 bases between.

V usage is TRBV6-5 and J usage is TRBJ2-3; weak D call: TRBD2 (5 bases). The CDR3 length is 15 residues. V was cut by 6 bases and J by 1 base, with 14 bases left in between. The V gene's germline CDR1 is MNHEY and CDR2 SVGAGI. CDR3 nucleotide sequence: TGTGCCAGCAGAGGACTGTTGCGGGGCACAGATACGCAGTATTTT. Encoded protein: CASRGLLRGTDTQYF.

Worth noting for this clone: The junction differs from germline at one of its ends, possibly a read error. CDR3 amino acids: CASSPGLGYEQYF. Here the CDR3 DNA reads TGTGCTAGCAGCCCGGGTCTAGGCTACGAGCAGTACTTC. The V and J genes are TRBV7-7 and TRBJ2-7; D not resolved. CDR3 length: 13 residues. CDR1 is SSHAT and CDR2 is FNYEAQ in the germline V gene (reference sequence).

The chain has TRBV27 and TRBJ2-7; TRBD2 agrees at 7 bases. The junction had 10 bases not matched to a gene; V was cut back by 7 bases and J by 7 bases. The CDR3 totals 13 residues. Germline loops: CDR1 MNHEY, CDR2 SMNVEV (reference sequence). The CDR3 DNA follows: TGTGCCAGCAATCGGGCGGGAGCTGGGGAGCAGTACTTC. Residues: CASNRAGAGEQYF.

V gene TRBV7-2 combines with J gene TRBJ1-1, with TRBD1 as a possible D gene (5 bases). Trimming pared 3 bases from V and 4 bases from J, leaving 15 bases between. CDR3 length: 15 amino acids. Germline CDR1 reads SGHTA; CDR2 reads FQGNSA. CDR3 in DNA: TGTGCCAGCAGCTTTATGATGGGGGGAGGCACTGAAGCTTTCTTT. Protein product: CASSFMMGGGTEAFF.

V gene TRBV24-1 combines with J gene TRBJ2-2, with 7 bases identical to TRBD2. Germline lookup yields CDR1 KGHDR and CDR2 SFDVKD. V was pared by 1 base and J by 7 bases, with 5 bases of the junction left unmatched. The CDR3 spans 15 residues. The CDR3 region has the DNA TGTGCCACCAGTGATTTTTCCAGCGGGAACGGGGAGCTGTTTTTT. The encoded protein is CATSDFSSGNGELFF.

This clone showed up just a few times. The V call is TRBV19, the J call TRBJ1-2; 8 nucleotides agree with TRBD1. The germline V gene encodes CDR1 LNHDA and CDR2 SQIVND (reference sequence). There are 14 residues in the CDR3. Unmatched junction bases numbered 7, after V lost 7 bases and J lost 3 bases. The DNA of the CDR3 is TGTGCCAGTACTATTCCGGGACAGGACTATGGCTACACCTTC. As protein: CASTIPGQDYGYTF. The full variable domain, completed using reference TRBV19 and TRBJ1-2, is DGGITQSPKYLFRKEGQNVTLSCEQNLNHDAMYWYRQDPGQGLRLIYYSQIVNDFQKGDIAEGYSVSREKKESFPLTVTSAQKNPTAFYLCASTIPGQDYGYTFGSGTRLTVV.

This clone was counted a single time. V and J are TRBV7-8 and TRBJ1-4; D unresolved. This CDR3 is built from 14 residues. Trimming took 8 bases from V and 5 from J, leaving 15 bases between them. Germline CDR1 and CDR2: SGHVS and FQNEAQ. CDR3 in amino acids: CASRRRSGNEKLFF. DNA of the CDR3: TGTGCCAGCCGTAGGAGAAGCGGAAATGAAAAACTGTTTTTT.

This clone was seen more than once but under ten times. The rearrangement joins TRBV19 to TRBJ1-2; 7 bases are a match to TRBD1. The CDR3 consists of 13 residues. Germline V CDR1 and CDR2: LNHDA, SQIVND (reference sequence). Trimming took 5 bases from V and 6 from J; bases not matched to a gene: 6. The CDR3 spells CASSPDRDHGYTF. The CDR3 nucleotides are TGTGCCAGTAGTCCCGACAGGGACCATGGCTACACCTTC.

V is TRBV18 and J is TRBJ2-7; 10 nucleotides agree with TRBD1. V lost 3 bases, J lost 7 bases, and 6 bases stayed unmatched. From germline, CDR1 is KGHSH and CDR2 LQKENI. The CDR3 contains 14 residues. The CDR3 sequence: CASSPGQGIGEQYF. Written as DNA, the CDR3 is TGTGCCAGCTCACCGGGACAGGGGATAGGGGAGCAGTACTTC.

This sequence joins TRBV24-1 and TRBJ1-1; tentatively, D is TRBD1 (6 bases). The V end lost 3 bases, the J end lost 8 bases, and 12 bases lay between the germline ends. CDR3 size: 13 residues. Germline V gene data show CDR1 as KGHDR and CDR2 as SFDVKD. CDR3 protein: CATSDGGGIEAFF. Written as DNA, the CDR3 is TGTGCCACCAGTGATGGGGGGGGCATAGAAGCTTTCTTT.

V usage is TRBV7-2 and J usage is TRBJ1-1; tentatively, D is TRBD1 (5 bases). V gave up 1 base and J gave up 2 bases, with 14 bases separating them. The CDR3 has 16 amino acids. Germline CDR1 SGHTA, CDR2 FQGNSA. CDR3 protein: CASSLVRAGLNTEAFF. CDR3 bases: TGTGCCAGCAGCTTAGTAAGGGCAGGGTTAAACACTGAAGCTTTCTTT.

Only one count was recorded for this clone. The CDR3 sequence: CASSLRTGVSGSYNEQFF. DNA for the CDR3: TGTGCCAGCAGTCTTCGGACAGGGGTGAGCGGGAGCTACAATGAGCAGTTCTTC. V usage is TRBV6-6 and J usage is TRBJ2-1; D is possibly TRBD1 (9 bases). Germline V gene sequence: CDR1 MNHNY, CDR2 SVGAGI (reference sequence). Between the trimmed V and J ends, which lost 5 bases and 3 bases, there was a span of 23 bases. The CDR3 consists of 18 residues.

The V gene is TRBV10-3, the J gene TRBJ2-1; 15 nucleotides line up with TRBD2. Losses at the gene ends were 6 bases for V and 7 bases for J; bases not matched to a gene: 4. The length of the CDR3 is 15 residues. Germline V gene data show CDR1 as ENHRY and CDR2 as SYGVKD. CDR3 bases: TGTGCCATCAGCACCGGGACTAGCGGGGGGAATGAGCAGTTCTTC. Translation: CAISTGTSGGNEQFF.

V is TRBV7-2 and J is TRBJ2-5; TRBD2 matches at 13 bases. This CDR3 contains 16 residues. Germline-derived CDR1 and CDR2 are SGHTA and FQGNSA. With 5 bases clipped from V and 7 bases from J, the junction kept 10 bases outside the gene matches. The CDR3 sequence: CASSAGLAGALGTQYF. Written as DNA, the CDR3 is TGTGCCAGCAGCGCCGGACTAGCGGGAGCCTTAGGGACCCAGTACTTC.

The chain recombines TRBV10-3 with TRBJ2-5; the match to TRBD1 covers 10 bases. CDR1 and CDR2 from the germline V gene are ENHRY and SYGVKD. J lost 3 bases, V lost 1 base, and 26 bases had no gene match. The CDR3 is made up of 23 amino acids. The chain's CDR3 is CAISELKGQGSARFSTSKETQYF. The CDR3 DNA sequence: TGTGCCATCAGTGAGTTGAAGGGACAGGGGTCCGCTAGATTCAGTACCTCAAAAGAGACCCAGTACTTC.

The chain carries TRBV10-1 and TRBJ2-4, with D perhaps matching TRBD1 (5 bases). Germline V CDR1 and CDR2: WNHNN, SYGVQD (reference sequence). The V end lost 7 bases, the J end lost 0 bases, and 16 bases lay between the germline ends. This CDR3 comprises 16 residues. In DNA form, the CDR3 reads TGCGCCAGCACCCGAGGCCAGGGTCTAGCCAAAAACATTCAGTACTTC. This sequence encodes CASTRGQGLAKNIQYF.

This clone has more than one count but fewer than ten. The rearrangement joins TRBV3-1 (or the pseudogene TRBV3-2) to TRBJ2-7; D not certain. The CDR3 contains 13 residues. Germline V CDR1 and CDR2: LGHDT, YNNKEL (reference sequence). The V gene lost 1 base and the J gene lost 2 bases, with 6 bases spanning the gap. The CDR3 here is CASSQAATYEQYF. As DNA, the CDR3 is TGTGCCAGCAGCCAAGCCGCTACCTACGAGCAGTACTTC.

This chain uses TRBV10-3 with TRBJ1-5, with TRBD1 identical over 9 bases. Germline V gene sequence: CDR1 ENHRY, CDR2 SYGVKD. V lost 8 bases to trimming and J lost 0 bases; unmatched junction nucleotides: 5. The CDR3 sequence is 15 residues long. CDR3 nucleotide sequence: TGTGCCATCGGGGGACAGGGTCTTAGCAATCAGCCCCAGCATTTT. Its translation: CAIGGQGLSNQPQHF.

This clone has just one count. V usage is TRBV28 and J usage is TRBJ2-7, with TRBD2 identical over 11 bases. The trim removed 4 bases at V and 5 bases at J, leaving 10 bases unmatched. CDR3 length equals 16 residues. The germline V gene has CDR1 MDHEN and CDR2 SYDVKM. The chain's CDR3 is CASSSPLAGGPHEQYF. CDR3 sequence (DNA): TGTGCCAGCAGTTCCCCCTTAGCGGGAGGGCCCCACGAGCAGTACTTC.

A few counts support this clone. The rearrangement links TRBV27 to TRBJ1-2; weak D call: TRBD1 (5 bases). The CDR3 consists of 18 residues. The ends were cut back, 7 bases at V and 2 bases at J, with 26 bases in the middle. Germline CDR1 is MNHEY and CDR2 is SMNVEV (reference sequence). The CDR3 DNA sequence: TGTGCCAGCACCACCGGTCGGGGAGGGGCAGGGAGGAACTATGGCTACACCTTC. Its protein is CASTTGRGGAGRNYGYTF.

This clone was counted once. The chain carries TRBV11-1 and TRBJ2-2; D is possibly TRBD1 (5 bases). The germline gives CDR1 SGHAT, CDR2 FQDESV (reference sequence). There are 15 residues in the CDR3. Trimming took 1 base from V and 1 from J, leaving 7 bases between them. CDR3 region: CASSLGQLNTGELFF. The CDR3 bases are TGTGCCAGCAGCTTAGGACAGCTGAACACCGGGGAGCTGTTTTTT. The full variable domain, with the rest looked up from reference TRBV11-1 and TRBJ2-2, is EAEVAQSPRYKITEKSQAVAFWCDPISGHATLYWYRQILGQGPELLVQFQDESVVDDSQLPKDRFSAERLKGVDSTLKIQPAELGDSAMYLCASSLGQLNTGELFFGEGSRLTVL.

V and J are TRBV5-1 and TRBJ2-5; 9 bases line up with TRBD2. The CDR3 extends over 16 amino acids. The germline gives CDR1 SGHRS, CDR2 YFSETQ. V was pared by 4 bases and J by 0 bases, with 7 bases of the junction left unmatched. The CDR3 sequence is CASSRGASGNQETQYF. The DNA for the CDR3 is TGCGCCAGCAGCCGGGGGGCTAGCGGGAACCAAGAGACCCAGTACTTC.